Shown below are 5 T cell receptor beta chains from a single sample sequenced in a study of STAT5B mutations in CD4+ large granular lymphocyte leukemia. The repertoire was sequenced with immunoSEQ multiplex PCR; TCRdb's copy has only in-frame clones and lacks some. The table lists 24,000 or so clones, about 70% of them singletons. Sequencing used CD4+ T cells from blood buffy coats. These receptors originate from a human donor in good health.

A few counts support this clone. The chain carries TRBV5-5 and TRBJ2-1; 8 positions match TRBD1. The CDR3 loop spans 15 amino acids. The germline CDR1 and CDR2 sequences are SGHKS and YYEKEE (reference sequence). V dropped 4 bases and J dropped 7; count of bases not matched to a gene: 10. The CDR3 here is CASSPFGQGDNEQFF. The CDR3 DNA reads TGTGCCAGCAGCCCCTTCGGACAGGGCGATAATGAGCAGTTCTTC.

This clone was picked up a small number of times. This chain connects TRBV9 to TRBJ2-3, with 10 bases aligning to TRBD2. V shed 4 bases, J shed 3 bases, and the junction held 14 bases outside the gene matches. CDR1 is SGDLS, CDR2 YYNGEE, per germline. The CDR3 extends over 18 amino acids. CDR3 amino acids: CASSPRTSGGSTTDTQYF. Written as DNA, the CDR3 is TGTGCCAGCAGCCCTCGGACTAGCGGAGGGTCTACGACAGATACGCAGTATTTT.

The rearrangement links TRBV6-1 to TRBJ2-7, with D hard to call. Germline V gives CDR1 MNHNS, CDR2 SASEGT. V gave up 5 bases and J gave up 5 bases, with 7 bases separating them. CDR3 length equals 11 residues. The CDR3 DNA sequence: TGTGCCAGCAGTTTAGACCACGAGCAGTACGTC. It specifies CASSLDHEQYV.

J is TRBJ2-3 and V is TRBV27, with D unclear. The germline CDR1 and CDR2 sequences are MNHEY and SMNVEV (reference sequence). CDR3 size: 15 residues. V gave up 8 bases and J gave up 5 bases, with 20 bases separating them. For the CDR3, the DNA is TGTGCCAGCGGATCGACCTTGTATCAGGTAGATACGCAGTATTTT. This translates into CASGSTLYQVDTQYF.

V usage is TRBV5-4 and J usage is TRBJ2-3; 8 nucleotides line up with TRBD2. CDR1 SGHNT and CDR2 YYREEE come from the germline V gene (reference sequence). The CDR3 runs to 17 residues. With V trimmed by 0 bases and J by 2 bases, 8 bases remained unmatched. In DNA form, the CDR3 reads TGTGCCAGCAGCTTGGTCGGGGGGGCTCTAGTCACAGATACGCAGTATTTT. This sequence encodes CASSLVGGALVTDTQYF.